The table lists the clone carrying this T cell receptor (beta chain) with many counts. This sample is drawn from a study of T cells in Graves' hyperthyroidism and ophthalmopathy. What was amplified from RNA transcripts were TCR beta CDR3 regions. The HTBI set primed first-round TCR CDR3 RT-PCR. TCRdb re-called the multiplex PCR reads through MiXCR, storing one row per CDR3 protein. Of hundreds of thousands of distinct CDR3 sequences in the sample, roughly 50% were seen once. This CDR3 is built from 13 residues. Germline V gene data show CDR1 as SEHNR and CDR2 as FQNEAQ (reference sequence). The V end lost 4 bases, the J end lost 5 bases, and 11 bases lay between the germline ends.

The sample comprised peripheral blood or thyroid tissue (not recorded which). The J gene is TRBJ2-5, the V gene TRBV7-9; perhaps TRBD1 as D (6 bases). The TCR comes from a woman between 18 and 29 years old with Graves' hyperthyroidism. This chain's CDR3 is CASSSRGPETQYF. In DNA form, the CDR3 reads TGTGCCAGCAGCTCCAGGGGACCGGAGACCCAGTACTTC.